This is a list of T cell receptor beta chains from one sample in a study of cytomegalovirus exposure and HLA in healthy donors. TCRdb's table, derived via immunoSEQ multiplex PCR, lists solely in-frame clones and lacks some. The sample carries about 67,000 clones, about two thirds recorded once. The sequencing input was PBMCs. All receptors come from a woman in her thirties in good health and CMV-seronegative. CDR3s include the opening cysteine and the closing phenylalanine or tryptophan. The order of the fields is V gene, D gene, clone size, J gene, CDR3 protein, CDR3 DNA. The D gene is left open where the match is weak. Not all rows give a size; the values are once, few, many and, for expanded clones, a class.

v_call: TRBV7-2
d_call: TRBD1
clone_size: NA
j_call: TRBJ1-1
cdr3_aa: CASSLDRGRWSEAFF
cdr3_nt: TGTGCCAGCAGCTTGGACAGGGGGCGCTGGTCTGAAGCTTTCTTT

v_call: TRBV11-3
d_call: TRBD1
clone_size: once
j_call: TRBJ2-1
cdr3_aa: CASSFRQGASNEQFF
cdr3_nt: TGTGCCAGCAGCTTTCGGCAGGGGGCGTCAAATGAGCAGTTCTTC

v_call: TRBV10-3
d_call: NA
clone_size: few
j_call: TRBJ1-2
cdr3_aa: CAISGQTYGYTF
cdr3_nt: TGTGCCATCAGTGGACAGACCTATGGCTACACCTTC

v_call: TRBV4-2
d_call: NA
clone_size: NA
j_call: TRBJ2-5
cdr3_aa: CASSPGGLQETQYF
cdr3_nt: TGTGCCAGCAGTCCGGGGGGCCTTCAAGAGACCCAGTACTTC

v_call: TRBV4-2
d_call: TRBD1
clone_size: NA
j_call: TRBJ1-4
cdr3_aa: CASSQEGTGEEKLFF
cdr3_nt: TGTGCCAGCAGCCAAGAGGGGACAGGGGAGGAAAAACTGTTTTTT

v_call: TRBV4-2
d_call: TRBD2
clone_size: few
j_call: TRBJ2-1
cdr3_aa: CASSPTGGAFYNEQFF
cdr3_nt: TGTGCCAGCAGCCCAACCGGGGGGGCCTTTTACAATGAGCAGTTCTTC

v_call: TRBV6-1
d_call: TRBD2
clone_size: NA
j_call: TRBJ2-1
cdr3_aa: CAISEPGEGSYNEQFF
cdr3_nt: TGTGCCATCAGTGAACCCGGGGAGGGGTCCTACAATGAGCAGTTCTTC

v_call: TRBV6-1
d_call: TRBD1
clone_size: NA
j_call: TRBJ1-2
cdr3_aa: CASSSPGQVHYGYTF
cdr3_nt: TGTGCCAGCAGTTCGCCGGGACAGGTGCACTATGGCTACACCTTC

v_call: TRBV11-3
d_call: NA
clone_size: once
j_call: TRBJ2-2
cdr3_aa: CASTKCAFEHRGAVF
cdr3_nt: TGTGCCAGCACCAAATGCGCCTTCGAACACCGGGGAGCTGTTTTT

v_call: TRBV5-4
d_call: TRBD1
clone_size: NA
j_call: TRBJ2-1
cdr3_aa: CASSLGGQGAGYNEQFF
cdr3_nt: TGTGCCAGCAGCTTGGGGGGGCAGGGGGCGGGATACAATGAGCAGTTCTTC

v_call: TRBV5-6
d_call: NA
clone_size: few
j_call: TRBJ1-5
cdr3_aa: CASSLVADSNQPQHF
cdr3_nt: TGTGCCAGCAGCTTGGTAGCAGATAGCAATCAGCCCCAGCATTTT

v_call: TRBV11-2
d_call: NA
clone_size: NA
j_call: TRBJ1-1
cdr3_aa: CASSPTTNTEAFF
cdr3_nt: TGTGCCAGCAGCCCGACAACAAACACTGAAGCTTTCTTT

v_call: TRBV27
d_call: TRBD1
clone_size: NA
j_call: TRBJ1-1
cdr3_aa: CASRQGGNTEAFF
cdr3_nt: TGTGCCAGCAGGCAGGGGGGGAACACTGAAGCTTTCTTT

v_call: TRBV7-2
d_call: NA
clone_size: NA
j_call: TRBJ2-3
cdr3_aa: CASSLGHGGDTQYF
cdr3_nt: TGTGCCAGCAGCTTAGGGCACGGCGGGGATACGCAGTATTTT

v_call: TRBV10-3
d_call: TRBD2
clone_size: NA
j_call: TRBJ2-5
cdr3_aa: CAISRLAGYQETQYF
cdr3_nt: TGTGCCATCAGTAGACTAGCGGGGTACCAAGAGACCCAGTACTTC

v_call: TRBV18
d_call: TRBD1
clone_size: once
j_call: TRBJ2-5
cdr3_aa: CASSPSGQGETQYF
cdr3_nt: TGTGCCAGCTCACCCTCGGGACAGGGAGAGACCCAGTACTTC

v_call: TRBV7-2
d_call: TRBD1
clone_size: NA
j_call: TRBJ1-6
cdr3_aa: CASSPRTGGSYNSPLHF
cdr3_nt: TGTGCCAGCAGCCCGAGGACAGGGGGGTCCTATAATTCACCCCTCCACTTT

v_call: TRBV5-5
d_call: NA
clone_size: NA
j_call: TRBJ2-1
cdr3_aa: CASSLYNSLTYNEQFF
cdr3_nt: TGTGCCAGCAGCTTATACAACAGCCTTACCTACAATGAGCAGTTCTTC

v_call: TRBV2
d_call: TRBD1
clone_size: NA
j_call: TRBJ2-4
cdr3_aa: CASRPTGGPNIQYF
cdr3_nt: TGTGCCAGCAGACCGACAGGGGGTCCCAACATTCAGTACTTC

v_call: TRBV19
d_call: TRBD2
clone_size: once
j_call: TRBJ2-5
cdr3_aa: CASTTRASGEETQYF
cdr3_nt: TGTGCCAGTACCACTCGGGCTAGCGGGGAAGAGACCCAGTACTTC

v_call: TRBV7-2
d_call: NA
clone_size: NA
j_call: TRBJ1-2
cdr3_aa: CASSLAVETDTF
cdr3_nt: TGTGCCAGCAGCTTAGCGGTGGAAACAGACACCTTC

v_call: TRBV6-1
d_call: NA
clone_size: NA
j_call: TRBJ2-7
cdr3_aa: CASTRTASSYEQYF
cdr3_nt: TGTGCCAGCACCCGGACAGCAAGCTCCTACGAGCAGTACTTC

v_call: TRBV27
d_call: TRBD2
clone_size: few
j_call: TRBJ2-1
cdr3_aa: CASSRRLANEQFF
cdr3_nt: TGTGCCAGCAGTCGGAGACTAGCCAATGAGCAGTTCTTC

v_call: TRBV9
d_call: NA
clone_size: NA
j_call: TRBJ2-3
cdr3_aa: CASSAGGPEDTQYF
cdr3_nt: TGTGCCAGCAGCGCCGGGGGGCCGGAGGATACGCAGTATTTT

v_call: TRBV23-1
d_call: NA
clone_size: NA
j_call: TRBJ2-1
cdr3_aa: CASSQGQPPFF
cdr3_nt: TGCGCCAGCAGTCAGGGGCAGCCCCCGTTCTTC

v_call: TRBV7-9
d_call: NA
clone_size: NA
j_call: TRBJ1-5
cdr3_aa: CASSLKGGYSNQPQHF
cdr3_nt: TGTGCCAGCAGCTTAAAGGGGGGGTATAGCAATCAGCCCCAGCATTTT

v_call: TRBV5-1
d_call: TRBD2
clone_size: NA
j_call: TRBJ2-3
cdr3_aa: CASSLGKRGDTQYF
cdr3_nt: TGCGCCAGCAGCTTGGGCAAGCGGGGAGATACGCAGTATTTT